This T cell receptor (beta chain) derives from a study of technical replicates of blood from a handful of donors. Sequencing was performed with immunoSEQ multiplex PCR; in TCRdb, only in-frame clones are kept and a portion is missing. Found here are 55,000 to 75,000 clones, approximately 83% of them singletons; the top ten hold 5%. Germline values: CDR1 MDHEN, CDR2 SYDVKM. This CDR3 region has 13 residues. The sequencing input was PBMCs. The receptor was derived from a human donor in good health. Some clones in this sample may be carry-over from other donors' samples. The chain joins TRBV28 to TRBJ2-5; D is perhaps TRBD2 (6 bases). The DNA end is more similar to TRBJ2-7, so the J call may be wrong. CDR3 coding DNA: TGTGCCAGCAGTTGGGGCGGGACCTACGAGCAGTACTTC. Protein: CASSWGGTYEQYF.